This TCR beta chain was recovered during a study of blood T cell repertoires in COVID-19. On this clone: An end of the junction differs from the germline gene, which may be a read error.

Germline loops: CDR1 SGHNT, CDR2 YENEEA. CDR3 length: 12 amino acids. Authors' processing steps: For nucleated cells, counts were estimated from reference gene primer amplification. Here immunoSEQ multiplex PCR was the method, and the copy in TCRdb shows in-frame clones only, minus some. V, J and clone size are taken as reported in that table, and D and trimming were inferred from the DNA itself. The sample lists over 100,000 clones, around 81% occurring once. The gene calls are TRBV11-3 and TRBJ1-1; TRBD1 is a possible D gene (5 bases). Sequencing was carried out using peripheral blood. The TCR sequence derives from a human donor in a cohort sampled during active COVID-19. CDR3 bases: TGTGCCAGCAGCTTAAAGGGGAAAGAGAGTGACTTT. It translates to CASSLKGKESDF.